The present T cell receptor (beta chain) was sequenced within a study of blood T cell repertoires in COVID-19. Germline values: CDR1 MDHEN, CDR2 SYDVKM. Trimming removed 6 bases from V and 2 bases from J; junction bases left unmatched: 9. The CDR3 runs to 16 residues. Some clones are missing from TCRdb's copy, which holds only in-frame ones; the method was immunoSEQ multiplex PCR. This repertoire shows approximately 150,000 clones, around 91% found once; its top ten account for about an eighth. Source material: peripheral blood. The gene calls are TRBV28 and TRBJ2-5; 10 bases fit TRBD2. This sequence was found in a man aged 18 to 29 with COVID-19, enrolled during active disease. This CDR3 reads CASRPILAGWQETQYF. The DNA for the CDR3 is TGTGCCAGCAGACCCATACTAGCGGGGTGGCAAGAGACCCAGTACTTC.